The present TCR beta chain was sequenced within a study of T cell clonality in common variable immunodeficiency (dated by TCRdb to between 2015 and 2017). Summary of the overall study and its limitations: Even though DNA input was the same, control samples had an average of around 75,000 unique sequences each, compared with approximately 32,000 in CVID samples. CVID subjects shared fewer TCRbeta clones with each other than healthy controls did (p < 0.0001). Increased TCRbeta clonality was found in CVID subjects compared with healthy controls (t-test p = 0.018), with the increase being most characteristic of about a third of subjects. Fewer deletions and N-nucleotide insertions were reportedly observed in CVID TCRbeta sequences, and highly modified clones with 13 or more V deletions were reportedly absent from CVID TCRbeta sequences. According to the authors, figuring out what caused the increased clonality in CVID would require sequencing the repertoires of T cell subpopulations. Correlations between repertoire features and clinical complications were limited by patient heterogeneity within the CVID cohort.

CVID samples and control samples contributed equivalent amounts of genomic DNA as sequencing input. For every sample, a 60 bp segment covering the rearranged TCRbeta CDR3 region was amplified and then sequenced. TCRbeta amplification used the immunoSEQ assay, a bias-corrected multiplex PCR with high-throughput sequencing. Per the original workflow: Every unique nucleotide sequence counted as a clone and was annotated with V, D and J genes, copy number and frequency. Sequences were labeled productive if in frame, and non-productive if out of frame or containing stop codons. As previously described, Shannon's entropy was used to calculate clonality. Mean CDR3 Kyte-Doolittle hydropathy was derived from the predicted amino acid sequences of productive clones. The R hclust function was used to hierarchically cluster scaled V gene usage with Manhattan distance and complete linkage. Sharing of clones by CDR3 amino acid sequence was evaluated through resampling of 12 repertoires per group over 100 rounds. The repertoires were screened for over 60 published EBV-specific TCRbeta sequences and fewer than 300 published CMV-specific TCRbeta sequences. After two CVID samples that produced fewer than 10,000 sequences were dropped from the analysis, a few dozen CVID repertoires remained. TCRdb's version of the immuneACCESS table is confined to in-frame rearrangements and falls short of the full clone set. An unresolved V gene accounts for under half of the shortfall where checked; the remainder is of unknown origin. That table furnishes V, J and clone size, whereas the DNA furnished D and trimming. The table gives 30,000 to 40,000 clones for this sample, with none occurring only once. The ten largest clones represent about 6.1% of the sample.

From the cysteine up to the phenylalanine, the CDR3 has a length of 15 residues. The 36 bases shown cover part of the CDR3, and their frame starts at base 1. The V end loses 1 base and the J end loses 2 bases, and a stretch of 9 bases separates them. For CDR1 and CDR2, the germline V gene lists SNHLY and FYNNEI. Standard criteria, namely reduction of serum IgG, IgA and/or IgM below the normal range together with specific antibody deficiency, were applied for the diagnosis of CVID. The CVID group comprised 40 to 45 subjects, 15 or so female and about 29 male, aged roughly 9 to 70 years with a mean age of roughly 44. Most CVID patients and most healthy controls were of Caucasian heritage. At the time of study participation, every CVID subject had been on replacement immunoglobulin therapy for at least one year. At blood collection, none of the CVID subjects was ill or on immunomodulatory or immunosuppressive medication. Heparinized peripheral whole blood samples of about 4.5 to 8.5 ml were obtained from each donor. Genomic DNA from adults with common variable immune deficiency (CVID) and from healthy adult controls was the source for sequencing TCRbeta CDR3 repertoires. Diluted blood was density-centrifuged over Hypaque 1077 or Ficoll-Paque to isolate peripheral blood mononuclear cells. Genomic DNA was extracted from unsorted mononuclear cells by Qiagen column purification or by a centrifugation-based method.

This clone came up many times. The antigen it binds to is not known. The read ends 3 residues shy of where the CDR3 ends; the end is completed using the germline J gene. The sequence is built from TRBV2 and TRBJ1-5, and perhaps TRBD1 as D gene, on 5 matching bases. This TCR derives from a human donor with common variable immunodeficiency. Sequenced: peripheral blood mononuclear cells. The CDR3 here reads CASSEGTFGNQPQHF. Partial CDR3 DNA: TGTGCCAGCAGTGAAGGGACATTCGGCAATCAGCCC. Joined to the reference TRBV2 and TRBJ1-5 proteins, this CDR3 gives the full variable domain: EPEVTQTPSHQVTQMGQEVILRCVPISNHLYFYWYRQILGQKVEFLVSFYNNEISEKSEIFDDQFSVERPDGSNFTLKIRSTKLEDSAMYFCASSEGTFGNQPQHFGDGTRLSIL.